What follows are 6 T cell receptor beta chains derived from one specimen sequenced in a study of molecular identifiers for immune sequencing clone quantification. Via MiXCR, TCRdb re-called the PCR reads, giving one row per CDR3 protein. The sample consists of about 510,000 distinct CDR3 sequences, approximately 25% of them appearing once. The sequenced material came from naive CD8+ T cells from blood, with Jurkat cell RNA spiked in. Subset reported: FACS-sorted CD8+CD4-CCR7+CD45RA+ naive T cells. The receptors here all came from a human donor in good health. Some libraries in this study had Jurkat cell RNA spiked in.

The V gene is TRBV20-1, the J gene TRBJ1-6; TRBD1 might be the D (5 bases). Trimming removed 7 bases at V and 7 bases at J, with 20 bases between. CDR1 and CDR2 from the germline V gene are DFQATT and SNEGSKA (reference sequence). This CDR3 contains 15 residues. The CDR3 loop is CSVRGTVEANSPLHF. The CDR3 DNA is TGCAGTGTTAGGGGAACGGTGGAGGCCAATTCACCCCTCCACTTT.

This clonotype is a singleton in its sample. Possible read error: a much larger clone is one base away. The chain couples TRBV30 to TRBJ2-1; D possibly corresponds to TRBD2 (6 bases). Trimming left V 3 bases short and J 12 bases short, with 21 bases between. CDR3 length: 14 residues. The germline V gene has CDR1 GTSNPN and CDR2 SVGIG (reference sequence). In DNA, the CDR3 is TGTGCCTGGAGCGCGACTAGTAAGGTCGATGGGCAGTTCTTC. It translates to CAWSATSKVDGQFF.

This clonotype was picked up many times. The rearrangement links TRBV5-1 to TRBJ2-5; the D gene could be TRBD1 or TRBD2 (5 bases each). The CDR3 covers 15 residues. The V gene lost 1 base and the J gene lost 2 bases, with 12 bases spanning the gap. Looked up from germline, CDR1 is SGHRS and CDR2 is YFSETQ. The CDR3 protein is CASSLRGGQQETQYF. CDR3 nucleotide sequence: TGCGCCAGCAGCTTGAGGGGCGGGCAGCAAGAGACCCAGTACTTC.

V usage is TRBV20-1 and J usage is TRBJ2-7; D remains ambiguous. The germline V gene has CDR1 DFQATT and CDR2 SNEGSKA (reference sequence). This CDR3 has 13 residues. CDR3 residues: CNGEELDSYEQYF. In DNA form, the CDR3 reads TGCAATGGGGAAGAGCTGGATTCCTACGAGCAGTACTTC.

Only a few counts were recorded for this clonotype. The chain has TRBV7-2 and TRBJ2-7; no reliable D call. V was pared by 3 bases and J by 2 bases, with 17 bases between. The CDR3 has 16 amino acids. CDR1 and CDR2 (germline): SGHTA, FQGNSA. The CDR3 bases are TGTGCCAGCAGCTTGGTTCTCGGGCCTCAAACCTACGAGCAGTACTTC. This gives the protein CASSLVLGPQTYEQYF.

This clonotype occurred once. The chain couples TRBV4-3 to TRBJ2-1, with 11 bases that match TRBD2. Germline values: CDR1 LGHNA, CDR2 YSLEER. This CDR3 has 18 residues. V trimming: 0 bases; J trimming: 6 bases; junction bases outside the gene matches: 10. CDR3 bases: TGCGCCAGCAGCCAAGATCGCCAACTAGCGGGAGTCCCCAATGAGCAGTTCTTC. Translation: CASSQDRQLAGVPNEQFF.